This T cell receptor (beta chain) stems from a study of early T cells in non-severe SARS-CoV-2 infection. Study as a whole: Sequencing used unsorted whole-blood bulk RNA, so chains lack pairing.

This clonotype was observed a few times. Individual cDNA molecules received unique molecular identifiers. TCRdb used MiXCR to reprocess the 5' RACE reads, holding one entry per CDR3 protein. The repertoire holds some 34,000 distinct CDR3 sequences, with 6% to 7.5% as singletons. Germline V gives CDR1 SGHTA, CDR2 FQGNSA. The CDR3 contains 14 residues. Between the trimmed V and J ends, which lost 5 bases and 2 bases, there was a span of 10 bases. The sample here was whole blood, taken at baseline. V and J are TRBV7-2 and TRBJ2-1; D ambiguous. The sequence came from an adult who was a healthcare worker with PCR-confirmed SARS-CoV-2 infection or an uninfected control (not recorded which). The CDR3 region is CASSPGPAYNEQFF. CDR3 DNA sequence: TGTGCCAGCAGCCCGGGCCCCGCCTACAATGAGCAGTTCTTC.